This T cell receptor (beta chain) was recorded in a study of blood T cell repertoires in COVID-19. V was pared by 1 base and J by 7 bases, with 15 bases between. Germline V CDR1 and CDR2: SGHVS, FQNEAQ. This CDR3 has 15 residues. Measured with immunoSEQ multiplex PCR; TCRdb has only the in-frame clones, and not every one. The table lists approximately 210,000 clones, 75% to 90% of them singletons, with around 4.8% in the top ten. This TCR was sampled from a woman in her forties with acute or convalescent COVID-19. Sequencing was performed on peripheral blood. The chain combines TRBV7-8 with TRBJ2-3; D may be TRBD2 (7 bases). In nucleotides, the CDR3 is TGTGCCAGCAGCTTAGAGGGGGGGGTAGGGTATACGCAGTATTTT. This gives the protein CASSLEGGVGYTQYF.